In its sample, the clone carrying this TCR beta chain was seen many times. The sample comes from a study of identical twins. TCRdb passed the 5' RACE reads through MiXCR, listing each CDR3 protein once. This table has more than 350,000 distinct CDR3 sequences, 9% to 10% appearing once. After removal of 2 bases from V and 3 bases from J, the junction contained 6 bases not matched to a gene. Germline CDR1 reads SGHRS; CDR2 reads YFSETQ. This CDR3 has 15 amino acids. The sequenced sample was naive T cells sorted from blood. The source is a woman aged 50 to 60 in good health. The chain recombines TRBV5-1 with TRBJ1-1; 8 positions match TRBD1. CDR3 in amino acids: CASSLKQGGDTEAFF. The CDR3 coding sequence is TGCGCCAGCAGCTTAAAACAGGGGGGAGACACTGAAGCTTTCTTT.